Below, 18 T cell receptor beta chains from the same sample are listed, as sequenced in a study of long-term antiretroviral therapy in people with HIV. Investigators performed immunoSEQ version v3.0 at survey level. The protocol was immunoSEQ multiplex PCR, while the TCRdb copy is restricted to in-frame clones and leaves out a portion. The sample holds 23,000 or so clones; roughly 82% are singletons and the top ten take approximately 19%. This sample comprised unsorted PBMCs, obtained 0.1 years before starting antiretroviral therapy. Receptors originate from a man aged 18-30 years with HIV.

The J gene is TRBJ2-7, the V gene TRBV29-1; 7 nucleotides match TRBD2. CDR1 is SQVTM, CDR2 ANQGSEA, per germline. V gave up 6 bases and J gave up 1 base; unmatched junction bases: 6. This CDR3 contains 13 residues. In nucleotides, the CDR3 is TGCAGCGTCTTGGGAGGGGAGTCCTACGAGCAGTACTTC. Protein product: CSVLGGESYEQYF.

This chain connects TRBV27 to TRBJ2-5; perhaps TRBD1 as D (6 bases). This CDR3 region has 15 residues. Germline V gene lookup returns CDR1 MNHEY and CDR2 SMNVEV (reference sequence). Trimming cost V 8 bases and J 0 bases, with 16 bases left between them. The CDR3 reads CASLPFGGYQETQYF. The CDR3 DNA reads as TGTGCCAGCCTCCCGTTTGGGGGCTACCAAGAGACCCAGTACTTC.

The genes are TRBV15 and TRBJ1-4, with D possibly TRBD1 on 5 matching bases. The CDR3 is made up of 14 amino acids. CDR1 LNHNV and CDR2 YYDKDF come from the germline V gene (reference sequence). Trimming stripped 3 bases from V and 8 bases from J, with 13 bases between. CDR3 DNA sequence: TGTGCCACCAGCAGGAGCGAGGGGCCGGAAAAACTGTTTTTT. Residues: CATSRSEGPEKLFF.

This rearrangement joins TRBV10-3 to TRBJ1-2; 7 bases match TRBD1. This CDR3 is built from 14 residues. The germline CDR1 and CDR2 sequences are ENHRY and SYGVKD. With 4 bases clipped from V and 4 bases from J, the junction kept 6 bases outside the gene matches. The CDR3 DNA follows: TGTGCCATCAGTGGTGGGACAGCCCGCTATGGCTACACCTTC. Encoded protein: CAISGGTARYGYTF.

This clone has just a few counts. The J gene is TRBJ1-2, the V gene TRBV18; TRBD1 matches at 8 bases. The CDR3 sequence is 18 residues long. J was trimmed by 1 base and V by 1 base; bases with no gene match: 11. CDR1 is KGHSH, CDR2 LQKENI, per germline. The CDR3: CASSPLGSDGQGNYGYTF. In nucleotides, the CDR3 is TGTGCCAGCTCACCACTGGGGTCTGACGGACAGGGTAACTATGGCTACACCTTC.

The chain employs TRBV27 and TRBJ2-5, with 8 bases aligning to TRBD2. This CDR3 is built from 18 residues. V was clipped by 5 bases and J by 3 bases; unmatched bases: 17. Germline V gene data show CDR1 as MNHEY and CDR2 as SMNVEV (reference sequence). The CDR3 sequence: CASSPLTGGFWKKETQYF. The CDR3 DNA sequence: TGTGCCAGCAGTCCACTAACGGGGGGGTTCTGGAAAAAAGAGACCCAGTACTTC.

J is TRBJ2-3 and V is TRBV7-8; 10 positions match TRBD2. The CDR3 runs 20 residues. Germline V gives CDR1 SGHVS, CDR2 FQNEAQ. V shed 2 bases, J shed 1 base, and the junction held 15 bases outside the gene matches. The DNA for the CDR3 is TGTGCCAGCAGCTTATGGCCGCGGGGAGCGGGGGGGCCCCGCACAGATACGCAGTATTTT. It encodes CASSLWPRGAGGPRTDTQYF.

The chain combines TRBV6-6 with TRBJ1-6; TRBD1 aligns across 8 bases. This CDR3 has 14 residues. Germline V gene sequence: CDR1 MNHNY, CDR2 SVGAGI (reference sequence). The trim removed 0 bases at V and 8 bases at J, leaving 0 bases unmatched. The CDR3, as DNA: TGTGCCAGCAGTTACTCGACAGGGGATTCACCCCTCCACTTT. It specifies CASSYSTGDSPLHF.

This chain uses TRBV4-2 with TRBJ1-1; D perhaps matches TRBD1 (5 bases). Trimming pared 0 bases from V and 4 bases from J, leaving 15 bases between. CDR1 and CDR2 from the germline V gene are LGHNA and YNFKEQ. This CDR3 has 16 amino acids. Here the CDR3 reads CASSQERGRRLTEAFF. The CDR3 bases are TGTGCCAGCAGCCAAGAAAGGGGACGCAGGCTCACTGAAGCTTTCTTT.

The V call is TRBV20-1, the J call TRBJ1-2, with D hard to call. The V and J ends lost 1 base and 7 bases respectively, with 7 bases between them. The germline V gene encodes CDR1 DFQATT and CDR2 SNEGSKA (reference sequence). There are 11 residues in the CDR3. The CDR3 DNA reads as TGCAGTGCTAGAGGGGGTTTTGGCTACACCTTC. It specifies CSARGGFGYTF.

The chain is built from TRBV5-1 and TRBJ2-3; D gene uncertain. The CDR3 is made up of 12 amino acids. Germline V gene sequence: CDR1 SGHRS, CDR2 YFSETQ. Trimming stripped 2 bases from V and 2 bases from J, with 3 bases between. This CDR3 is CASSLFTDTQYF. The CDR3 DNA sequence: TGCGCCAGCAGCTTATTCACAGATACGCAGTATTTT.

In this sample, this clone turned up a few times. Different DNA sequences within this sample yield the same CDR3. The chain has TRBV7-9 and TRBJ1-1; unclear D gene. Trimming took off 3 bases at V and 5 bases at J, with 7 bases between the two ends. Germline CDR1 is SEHNR and CDR2 is FQNEAQ (reference sequence). The CDR3 is 12 residues long. The CDR3 DNA reads as TGTGCCAGCAGCTTGGGGTATACTGAAGCTTTCTTT. Protein: CASSLGYTEAFF.

The chain is built from TRBV27 and TRBJ1-4; D remains unclear. The V gene's germline CDR1 is MNHEY and CDR2 SMNVEV (reference sequence). There are 14 residues in the CDR3. V was trimmed by 3 bases and J by 4 bases, leaving 9 bases between them. CDR3 sequence: CASSFTWNNEKLFF. The CDR3 DNA is TGTGCCAGCAGTTTTACGTGGAATAATGAAAAACTGTTTTTT.

The V gene is TRBV30, the J gene TRBJ1-2; TRBD1 aligns across 8 bases. The CDR3 sequence is 13 residues long. CDR1 and CDR2 from the germline V gene are GTSNPN and SVGIG (reference sequence). The trim removed 5 bases at V and 4 bases at J, leaving 6 bases unmatched. The CDR3 DNA reads as TGTGCCTGGCGAAATACAGGGGGCTATGGCTACACCTTC. Its protein product is CAWRNTGGYGYTF.

This clone was counted once. This rearrangement joins TRBV30 to TRBJ2-3; no reliable D call. The V and J ends lost 3 bases and 8 bases respectively, with 9 bases between them. Germline V CDR1 and CDR2: GTSNPN, SVGIG (reference sequence). The CDR3 has 11 residues. The CDR3 is CAWREAVTQYF. CDR3 in DNA: TGTGCCTGGAGAGAAGCCGTTACGCAGTATTTT.

The chain combines TRBV9 with TRBJ2-3, with unresolved D. The V gene's germline CDR1 is SGDLS and CDR2 YYNGEE. The V and J ends lost 0 bases and 4 bases respectively, with 12 bases between them. There are 15 residues in the CDR3. CDR3 in DNA: TGTGCCAGCAGCGTAGCGGGTAGAGGCTCAGATACGCAGTATTTT. Amino acids: CASSVAGRGSDTQYF.

The gene calls are TRBV27 and TRBJ1-5, with D possibly TRBD1 on 6 matching bases. Germline V CDR1 and CDR2: MNHEY, SMNVEV (reference sequence). The length of the CDR3 is 15 residues. The germline V and J ends were trimmed by 1 base and 5 bases, with 12 bases remaining between them. In DNA, the CDR3 is TGTGCCAGCAGTTTATGGGGGGCATCGGATCAGCCCCAGCATTTT. This codes for CASSLWGASDQPQHF.

The chain joins TRBV10-2 to TRBJ1-2; D ambiguous. From germline, CDR1 is WSHSY and CDR2 SAAADI. The CDR3 totals 14 residues. The V end was cut by 7 bases, the J end by 2 bases, with 14 bases between. CDR3 loop: CASTHNHQNYGYTF. DNA for the CDR3: TGCGCCAGCACCCACAACCACCAGAACTATGGCTACACCTTC.